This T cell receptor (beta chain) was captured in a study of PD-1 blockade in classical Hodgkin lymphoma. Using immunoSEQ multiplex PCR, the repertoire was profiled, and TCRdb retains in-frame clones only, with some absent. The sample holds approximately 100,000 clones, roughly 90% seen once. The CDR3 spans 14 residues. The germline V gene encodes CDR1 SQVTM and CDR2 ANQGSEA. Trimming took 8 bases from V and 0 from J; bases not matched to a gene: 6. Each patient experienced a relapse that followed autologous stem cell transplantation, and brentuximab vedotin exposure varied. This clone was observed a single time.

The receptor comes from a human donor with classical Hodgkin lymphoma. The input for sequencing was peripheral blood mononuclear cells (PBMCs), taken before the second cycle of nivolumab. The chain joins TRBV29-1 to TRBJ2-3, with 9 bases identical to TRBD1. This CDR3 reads CSFRDRASTDTQYF. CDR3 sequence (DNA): TGCAGCTTTCGGGACAGGGCTAGCACAGATACGCAGTATTTT.